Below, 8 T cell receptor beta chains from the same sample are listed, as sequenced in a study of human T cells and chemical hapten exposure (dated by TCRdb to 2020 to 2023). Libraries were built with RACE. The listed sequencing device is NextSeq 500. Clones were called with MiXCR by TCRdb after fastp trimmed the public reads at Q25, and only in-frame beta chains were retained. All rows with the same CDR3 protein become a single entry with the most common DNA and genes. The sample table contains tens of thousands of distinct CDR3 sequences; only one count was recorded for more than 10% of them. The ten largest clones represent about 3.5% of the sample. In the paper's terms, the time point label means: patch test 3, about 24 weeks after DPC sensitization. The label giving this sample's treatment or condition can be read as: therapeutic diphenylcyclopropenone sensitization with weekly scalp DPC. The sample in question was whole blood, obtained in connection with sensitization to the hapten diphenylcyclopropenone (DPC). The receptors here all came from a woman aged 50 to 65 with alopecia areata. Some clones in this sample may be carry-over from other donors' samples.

CDR3 residues: CASSLAIEPQYF. CDR3 bases: TGTGCCAGCAGTTTAGCCATCGAGCCCCAGTACTTC. The chain combines TRBV12-3 or TRBV12-4 with TRBJ2-5; D is ambiguous. V lost 0 bases and J 9 bases, leaving 8 bases between the germline ends. The CDR3 totals 12 residues.

Written as DNA, the CDR3 is TGTGCCAGCAGCTATTTTTACCAGGATACGCAGTATTTT. It yields the protein CASSYFYQDTQYF. The V and J genes are TRBV14 and TRBJ2-3, with unresolved D. The CDR3 sequence is 13 residues long. The germline V gene has CDR1 SGHDN and CDR2 FVKESK. The V end was cut by 5 bases, the J end by 6 bases, with 12 bases between.

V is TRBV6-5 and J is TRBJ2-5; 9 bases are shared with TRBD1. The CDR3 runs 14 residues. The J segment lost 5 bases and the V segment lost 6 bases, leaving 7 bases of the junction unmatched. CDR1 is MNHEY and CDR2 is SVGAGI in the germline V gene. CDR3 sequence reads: CASSWDRASETQYF. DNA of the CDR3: TGTGCCAGCAGCTGGGACAGGGCGTCCGAGACCCAGTACTTC.

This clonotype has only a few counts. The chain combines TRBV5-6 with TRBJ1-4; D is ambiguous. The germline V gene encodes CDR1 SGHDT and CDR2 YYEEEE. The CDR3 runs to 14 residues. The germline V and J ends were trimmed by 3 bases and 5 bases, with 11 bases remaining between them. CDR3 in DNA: TGTGCCAGCAGCTCTGGACGGCAGAATGAAAAACTGTTTTTT. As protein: CASSSGRQNEKLFF.

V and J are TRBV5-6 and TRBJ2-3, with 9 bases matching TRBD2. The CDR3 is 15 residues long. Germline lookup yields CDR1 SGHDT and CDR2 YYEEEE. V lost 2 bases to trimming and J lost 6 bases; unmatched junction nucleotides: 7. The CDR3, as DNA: TGTGCCAGCAGCTTAGGGCTAGCGGGATTTGATACGCAGTATTTT. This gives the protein CASSLGLAGFDTQYF. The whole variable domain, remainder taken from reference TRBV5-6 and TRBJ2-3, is DAGVTQSPTHLIKTRGQQVTLRCSPKSGHDTVSWYQQALGQGPQFIFQYYEEEERQRGNFPDRFSGHQFPNYSSELNVNALLLGDSALYLCASSLGLAGFDTQYFGPGTRLTVL.

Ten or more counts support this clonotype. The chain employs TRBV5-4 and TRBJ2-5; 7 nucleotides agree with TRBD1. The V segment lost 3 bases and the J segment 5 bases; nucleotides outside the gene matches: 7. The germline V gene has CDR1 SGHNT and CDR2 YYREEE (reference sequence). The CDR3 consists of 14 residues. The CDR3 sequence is CASSSQTGMETQYF. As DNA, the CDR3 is TGTGCCAGCAGCTCGCAGACAGGGATGGAGACCCAGTACTTC.

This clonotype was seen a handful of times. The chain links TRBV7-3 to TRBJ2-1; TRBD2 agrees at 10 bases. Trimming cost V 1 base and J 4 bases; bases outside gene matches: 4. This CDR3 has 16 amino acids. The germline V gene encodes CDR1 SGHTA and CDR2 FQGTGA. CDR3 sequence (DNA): TGTGCCAGCAGCTTAAGGGGACTAGCGTCGTACAATGAGCAGTTCTTC. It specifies CASSLRGLASYNEQFF.

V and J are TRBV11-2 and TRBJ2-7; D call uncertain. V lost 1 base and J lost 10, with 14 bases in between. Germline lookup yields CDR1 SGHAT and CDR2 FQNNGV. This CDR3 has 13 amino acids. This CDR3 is CASSLVQSRSQYF. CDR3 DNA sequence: TGTGCCAGCAGCTTAGTGCAATCGCGGTCCCAGTACTTC.